This TCR beta chain was recorded in a study of identical twins. MiXCR, run by TCRdb on the 5' RACE reads, gives a single entry per CDR3 protein. The sample carries fewer than 350,000 distinct CDR3 sequences, under 9.5% recorded once. Regarding the study as a whole: Excess twin sharing in beta out-of-frame sequences was weaker. Abundant cord blood beta clonotypes carried fewer insertions; memory repertoires showed none. Among out-of-frame alpha sequences shared by twins, low generation probability occurred in excess.

This clonotype was recorded a few times. What it recognizes is unknown. In germline, CDR1 is MDHEN, CDR2 SYDVKM. The CDR3 sequence is 14 residues long. Trimming took 2 bases from V and 6 from J, leaving 13 bases between them. These data also formed part of another study, on yellow fever vaccine responses in identical twins. This second study says: The authors reported partly convergent, partly personalized vaccine responses in identical twins.

Specimen: memory (CD45RO+) T cells sorted from blood. The TCR sequence derives from a woman aged 18-29 years in good health. V is TRBV28 and J is TRBJ1-2; D call uncertain. The CDR3 DNA follows: TGTGCCAGCAGTTTAGAATTAGACGTAGATGGCTACACCTTC. This codes for CASSLELDVDGYTF.